These T cell receptor beta chains were read from a single sample in a study of cytomegalovirus exposure and HLA in healthy donors. The table came from immunoSEQ multiplex PCR; TCRdb's copy has only in-frame clones and leaves some out. The data show about 89,000 clones, around three quarters seen once. The sequenced sample consisted of PBMCs. The receptors stem from a male donor in good health and CMV-seronegative. CDR3s include the opening cysteine and the closing phenylalanine or tryptophan. D genes are given only for firm matches. Size is omitted from some rows. Given values are once, few, many or a class for expanded clones.

V	J	D	size	DNA	CDR3
TRBV19	TRBJ1-1	NA	NA	TGTGCCAGTAGTATTCGACAATTTAGTAACCCTTTCTTT	CASSIRQFSNPFF
TRBV7-9	TRBJ1-1	NA	NA	TGTTCCAGCAGCCCCTCGGGGGGGGGCCCGAACACTGAAGCTTTCTTT	CSSSPSGGGPNTEAFF
TRBV6-5	TRBJ1-2	NA	NA	TGTGCCAGCAGTTCCAAACAGGGAACCGGTAACTATGGCTACACCTTC	CASSSKQGTGNYGYTF
TRBV12-5	TRBJ2-5	NA	NA	TGTGCTAGTGCATTGAGGTCAGGGGAAGAGACCCAGTACTTC	CASALRSGEETQYF
TRBV25-1	TRBJ2-1	NA	NA	TGTGCCAGCAGTGGAAACTTAAATGAGCAGTTCTTC	CASSGNLNEQFF
TRBV5-1	TRBJ1-1	TRBD1	NA	TGCGCCAGCAGCGCGGGACAGGGTTTAACTGAAGCTTTCTTT	CASSAGQGLTEAFF
TRBV6-5	TRBJ2-5	TRBD1	NA	TGTGCCAGCAACACCGGGACAGGGGGCATGGCCCAGTACTTC	CASNTGTGGMAQYF
TRBV7-8	TRBJ2-1	NA	NA	TGTGCCAGCAGCCGCCAGTCGACTAGCAATGAGCAGTTCTTC	CASSRQSTSNEQFF
TRBV5-1	TRBJ2-3	NA	few	TGCGCCAGCAGCCCCAGGCAGGGGACTACGCAGTATTTT	CASSPRQGTTQYF
TRBV28	TRBJ1-1	NA	NA	TGTGCCAGCAGGAAACAGGGTCAGAGTGAAGCTTTCTTT	CASRKQGQSEAFF
TRBV28	TRBJ2-7	NA	NA	TGTGCCAGCAGTTCCCGTTGGTTCTACGAGCAGTACTTC	CASSSRWFYEQYF
TRBV11-2	TRBJ1-1	TRBD1	NA	TGTGCCAGCAGCTCCCCCGGACAGGGGGCAGGGACTGAAGCTTTCTTT	CASSSPGQGAGTEAFF
TRBV19	TRBJ2-7	NA	NA	TGTGCCAGCTCCGGGAACGAGCAGTACTTC	CASSGNEQYF
TRBV9	TRBJ2-7	TRBD1	NA	TGTGCCAGCAGCGTGAGGACAGGGCAGGGCGAGCAGTACTTC	CASSVRTGQGEQYF
TRBV5-1	TRBJ1-1	NA	NA	TGCGCCAGCAGCTTGACCGGAGACACTGAAGCTTTCTTT	CASSLTGDTEAFF
TRBV5-1	TRBJ1-2	TRBD1	once	TGCGCCAGCAGCTTGACAGGGGGTGGCGGCTACACCTTC	CASSLTGGGGYTF
TRBV9	TRBJ2-5	NA	NA	TGTGCCAGCAGCCCCCGGCGGCACCAAGAGACCCAGTACTTC	CASSPRRHQETQYF
TRBV28	TRBJ1-2	NA	few	TGTGCCAGCAGTTTAGCAGGGGATGGCTACACCTTC	CASSLAGDGYTF
TRBV11-2	TRBJ2-1	NA	NA	TGTGCCAGCAGCTTATACGGGACAAGGAGGAATGAGCAGTTCTTC	CASSLYGTRRNEQFF
TRBV9	TRBJ2-1	TRBD1	NA	TGTGCCAGCAGCCCTCGACAGGGGTTGAGCTCCTACAATGAGCAGTTCTTC	CASSPRQGLSSYNEQFF
TRBV30	TRBJ1-5	TRBD1	NA	TGTGCCTGGAGTGCGGGTTGGGGACAGGTTTTTAATCAGCCCCAGCATTTT	CAWSAGWGQVFNQPQHF
TRBV6-5	TRBJ1-1	TRBD1	NA	TGTGCCAGCAAACGGACAGGGCCAAACACTGAAGCTTTCTTT	CASKRTGPNTEAFF
TRBV9	TRBJ2-7	TRBD2	NA	TGTGCCAGCAGCGAAGGACTAGCGCACGAGCAGTACTTC	CASSEGLAHEQYF
TRBV7-3	TRBJ2-1	NA	once	TGTGCCAGCAGCTTACTCTATGACAATGAGCAGTTCTTC	CASSLLYDNEQFF
TRBV9	TRBJ2-5	NA	NA	TGTGCCAGCAGCGTTGGGACTCTTAACGGGGAGACCCAGTACTTC	CASSVGTLNGETQYF
TRBV6-5	TRBJ1-1	TRBD1	NA	TGTGCCAGCAGTGGGGACAGGGGAACTGAAGCTTTCTTT	CASSGDRGTEAFF
TRBV9	TRBJ2-2	NA	NA	TGTGCCAGCAGCGTAGTTTCGGGTCGAAACACCGGGGAGCTGTTTTTT	CASSVVSGRNTGELFF
TRBV4-3	TRBJ2-7	NA	NA	TGCGCCAGCAGCCAAGATTGGAGCAGGGATTACGAGCAGTACTTC	CASSQDWSRDYEQYF